These 2 T cell receptor beta chains share one sample of origin, sequenced in a study of blood T cell repertoires in COVID-19. Data came from immunoSEQ multiplex PCR; TCRdb stores just in-frame clones and leaves some out. The sample has around 120,000 clones, roughly 87% seen once. Source material: peripheral blood. These receptors all come from a man at least 80 years old with acute or convalescent COVID-19.

The V call is TRBV12-3 or TRBV12-4, the J call TRBJ1-2, with D perhaps TRBD1 (6 bases). Deletions cut 4 bases from V and 8 bases from J, with 11 bases between. This CDR3 is built from 12 residues. In nucleotides, the CDR3 is TGTGCCAGCAGTTGGTCAGGGGAGGGCTACACCTTC. Translated: CASSWSGEGYTF.

The V call is TRBV7-2, the J call TRBJ1-3, with D possibly matching TRBD1 (5 bases). The germline V and J ends were trimmed by 4 bases and 4 bases, with 11 bases remaining between them. The CDR3 runs 14 residues. Germline CDR1 is SGHTA and CDR2 is FQGNSA. The CDR3 nucleotides are TGTGCCAGCAGCTCCGGGGGGTACGGAAACACCATATATTTT. Its translation: CASSSGGYGNTIYF.